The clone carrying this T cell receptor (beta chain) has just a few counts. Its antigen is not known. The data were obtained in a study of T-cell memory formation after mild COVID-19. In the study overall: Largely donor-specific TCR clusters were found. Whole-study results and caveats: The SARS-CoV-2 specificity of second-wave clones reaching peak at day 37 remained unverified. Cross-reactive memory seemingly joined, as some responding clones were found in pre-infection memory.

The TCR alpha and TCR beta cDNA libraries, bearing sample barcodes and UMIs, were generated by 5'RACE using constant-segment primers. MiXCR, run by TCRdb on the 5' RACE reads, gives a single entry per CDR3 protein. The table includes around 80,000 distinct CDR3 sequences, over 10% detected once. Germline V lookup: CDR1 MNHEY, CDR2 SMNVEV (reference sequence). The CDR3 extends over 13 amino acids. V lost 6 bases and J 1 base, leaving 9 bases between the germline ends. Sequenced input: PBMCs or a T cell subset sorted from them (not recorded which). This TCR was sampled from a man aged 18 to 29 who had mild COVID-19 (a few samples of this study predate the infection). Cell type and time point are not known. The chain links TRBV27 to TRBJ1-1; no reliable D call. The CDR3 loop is CASRLTENTEAFF. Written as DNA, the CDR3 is TGTGCCAGCAGACTAACAGAGAACACTGAAGCTTTCTTT.